This TCR beta chain was recovered during a study of shared clonotypes between healthy human individuals. The study's findings and limits: Among the subsets, naive ones generally showed larger estimated richness than memory ones. Sharing across several donors was seen in 4% to 6.5% of naive CD4 clonotypes.

The data were produced by immunoSEQ multiplex PCR, yet TCRdb's version contains in-frame clones alone and is incomplete. The sample has approximately 2,300,000 clones; just under 95% are singletons. Donors comprised only Caucasian adults living in Nashville, Tennessee. V shed 3 bases and J shed 1 base, with 11 bases lying between them. This CDR3 is built from 15 residues. CDR1 and CDR2 (germline): SGHTA, FQGTGA. A note on this clone: Its specificity is not known.

This TCR was sampled from a man younger than 30 in good health. Some clones in this sample may be carry-over from other donors' samples. Sequencing was performed on naive CD4+ T cells from PBMCs. Regarding subset: CD45RA+ positively selected. The genes are TRBV7-3 and TRBJ2-3, with a possible D match to TRBD1 (5 bases). This CDR3 is CASSFRVGRTDTQYF. The CDR3 nucleotides are TGTGCCAGCAGCTTCAGGGTCGGGCGCACAGATACGCAGTATTTT.